This T cell receptor (beta chain) was profiled in a study of T cells after yellow fever vaccination. In its sample, this clonotype was seen a few times. CDR3 length equals 22 residues. V lost 0 bases to trimming and J lost 0 bases, with 26 bases between them. The V gene's germline CDR1 is LGHNA and CDR2 YSLEER. TCRdb re-derived calls from the 5' RACE reads in MiXCR, one entry per CDR3 protein. The sample lists some 240,000 distinct CDR3 sequences; around 3.5% were seen once. This sequence was found in a man between 18 and 35 years old who received the YFV17D yellow fever vaccine. The source was PBMCs, collected 15 days after the yellow fever booster vaccination. The chain carries TRBV4-3 and TRBJ1-4, with a weak D call TRBD1 (5 bases). CDR3 amino acids: CASSQEFSRDGFLDATNEKLFF. The CDR3 coding sequence is TGCGCCAGCAGCCAAGAATTCTCGCGGGACGGTTTTCTTGATGCAACTAATGAAAAACTGTTTTTT.